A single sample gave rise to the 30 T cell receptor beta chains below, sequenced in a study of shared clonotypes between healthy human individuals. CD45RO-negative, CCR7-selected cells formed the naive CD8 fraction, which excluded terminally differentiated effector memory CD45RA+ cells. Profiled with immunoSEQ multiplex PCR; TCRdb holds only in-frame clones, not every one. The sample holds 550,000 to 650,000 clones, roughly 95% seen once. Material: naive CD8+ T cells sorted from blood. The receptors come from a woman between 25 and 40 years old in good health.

The CDR3 DNA reads as TGTGCCAGCAGTGATCTGGCGGGAGGAACCGGGGAGCTGTTTTTT. This translates into CASSDLAGGTGELFF. This chain links TRBV6-4 with TRBJ2-2, with 8 bases aligning to TRBD2. J lost 5 bases, V lost 3 bases, and 5 bases had no gene match. The CDR3 totals 15 residues. Germline V lookup: CDR1 MRHNA, CDR2 SNTAGT.

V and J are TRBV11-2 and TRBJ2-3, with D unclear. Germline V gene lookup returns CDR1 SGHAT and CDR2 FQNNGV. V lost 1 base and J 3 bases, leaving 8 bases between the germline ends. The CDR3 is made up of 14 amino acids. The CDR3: CASSLGKRTDTQYF. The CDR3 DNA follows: TGTGCCAGCAGCTTAGGGAAACGGACAGATACGCAGTATTTT.

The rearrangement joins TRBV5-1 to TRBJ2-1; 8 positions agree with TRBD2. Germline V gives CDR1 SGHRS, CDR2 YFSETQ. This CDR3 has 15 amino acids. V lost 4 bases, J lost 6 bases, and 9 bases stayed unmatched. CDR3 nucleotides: TGCGCCAGCAGCCCAATGCAGGGACTAGGCAATGAGCAGTTCTTC. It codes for CASSPMQGLGNEQFF.

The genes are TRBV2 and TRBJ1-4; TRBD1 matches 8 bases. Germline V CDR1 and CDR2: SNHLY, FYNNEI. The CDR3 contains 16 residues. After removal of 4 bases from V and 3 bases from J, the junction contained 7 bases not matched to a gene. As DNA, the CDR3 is TGTGCCAGCAGTGGTTGGTCGACAGGGGCTAATGAAAAACTGTTTTTT. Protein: CASSGWSTGANEKLFF.

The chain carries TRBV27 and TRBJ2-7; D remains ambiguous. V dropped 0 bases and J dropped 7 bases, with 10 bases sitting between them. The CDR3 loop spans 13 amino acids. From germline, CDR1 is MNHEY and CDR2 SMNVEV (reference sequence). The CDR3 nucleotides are TGTGCCAGCAGTTTATCTCCAAACGGAGAGCAGTACTTC. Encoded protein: CASSLSPNGEQYF.

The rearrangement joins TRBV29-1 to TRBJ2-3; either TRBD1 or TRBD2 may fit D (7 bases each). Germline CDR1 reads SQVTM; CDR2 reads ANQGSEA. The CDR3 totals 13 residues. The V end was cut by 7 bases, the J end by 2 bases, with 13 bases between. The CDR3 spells CSGQGGPTDTQYF. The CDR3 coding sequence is TGCAGCGGTCAGGGGGGGCCCACAGATACGCAGTATTTT.

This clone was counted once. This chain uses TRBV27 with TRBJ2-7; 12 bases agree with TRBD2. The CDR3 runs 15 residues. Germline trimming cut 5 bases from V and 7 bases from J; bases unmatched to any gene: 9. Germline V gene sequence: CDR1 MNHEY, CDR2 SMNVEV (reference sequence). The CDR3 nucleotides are TGTGCCAGCAGTCCCGACCTAGCGGGAGGGGGAGAGCAGTACTTC. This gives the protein CASSPDLAGGGEQYF.

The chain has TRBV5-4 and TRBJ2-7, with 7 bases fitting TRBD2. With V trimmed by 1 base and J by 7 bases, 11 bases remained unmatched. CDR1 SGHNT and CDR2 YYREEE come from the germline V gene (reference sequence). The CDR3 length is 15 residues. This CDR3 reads CASSLWRGSPWEQYF. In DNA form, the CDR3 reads TGTGCCAGCAGCTTGTGGCGCGGGAGCCCTTGGGAGCAGTACTTC.

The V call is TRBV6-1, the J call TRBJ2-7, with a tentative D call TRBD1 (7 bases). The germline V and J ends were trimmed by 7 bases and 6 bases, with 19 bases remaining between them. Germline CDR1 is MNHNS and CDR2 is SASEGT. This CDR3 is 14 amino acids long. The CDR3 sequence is CASTPGPGGREQYF. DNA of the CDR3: TGTGCCAGCACCCCCGGCCCAGGGGGGCGCGAGCAGTACTTC.

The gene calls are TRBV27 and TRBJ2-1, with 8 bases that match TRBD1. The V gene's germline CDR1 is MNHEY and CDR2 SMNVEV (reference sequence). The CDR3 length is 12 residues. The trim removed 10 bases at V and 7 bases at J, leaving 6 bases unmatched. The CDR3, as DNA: TGTGCCACTAGGACAGGGTGGAATGAGCAGTTCTTC. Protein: CATRTGWNEQFF.

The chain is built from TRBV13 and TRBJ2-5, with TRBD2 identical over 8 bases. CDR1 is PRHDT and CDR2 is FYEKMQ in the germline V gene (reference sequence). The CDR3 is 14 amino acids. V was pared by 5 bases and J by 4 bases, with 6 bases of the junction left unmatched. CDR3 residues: CASSPGLAGETQYF. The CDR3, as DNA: TGTGCCAGCAGCCCCGGACTAGCCGGAGAGACCCAGTACTTC.

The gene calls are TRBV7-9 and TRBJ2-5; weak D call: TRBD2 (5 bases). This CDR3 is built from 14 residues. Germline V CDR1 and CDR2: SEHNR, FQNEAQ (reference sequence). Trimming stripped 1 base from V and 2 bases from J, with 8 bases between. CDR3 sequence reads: CASSLGGFQETQYF. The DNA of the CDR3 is TGTGCCAGCAGCTTAGGAGGGTTTCAAGAGACCCAGTACTTC.

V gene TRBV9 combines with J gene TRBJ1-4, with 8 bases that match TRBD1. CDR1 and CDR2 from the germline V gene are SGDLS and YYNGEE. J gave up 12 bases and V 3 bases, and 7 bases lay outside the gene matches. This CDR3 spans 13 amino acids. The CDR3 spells CASSGGQGVELFF. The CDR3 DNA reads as TGTGCCAGCAGCGGTGGACAGGGTGTAGAACTGTTTTTT. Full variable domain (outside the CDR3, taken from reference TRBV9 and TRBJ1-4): DSGVTQTPKHLITATGQRVTLRCSPRSGDLSVYWYQQSLDQGLQFLIQYYNGEERAKGNILERFSAQQFPDLHSELNLSSLELGDSALYFCASSGGQGVELFFGSGTQLSVL.

In nucleotides, the CDR3 is TGTGCCAGCAGTACCATGCAGGGGATGAACACTGAAGCTTTCTTT. Translation: CASSTMQGMNTEAFF. This chain uses TRBV6-1 with TRBJ1-1; D possibly corresponds to TRBD1 (6 bases). Germline-derived CDR1 and CDR2 are MNHNS and SASEGT. The CDR3 totals 15 residues. Trimming took 5 bases from V and 0 from J, leaving 13 bases between them.

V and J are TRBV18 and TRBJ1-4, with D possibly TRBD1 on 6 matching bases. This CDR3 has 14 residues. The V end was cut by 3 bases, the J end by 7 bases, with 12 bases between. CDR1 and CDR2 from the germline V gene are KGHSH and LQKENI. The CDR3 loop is CASSPTGYGEKLFF. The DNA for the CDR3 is TGTGCCAGCTCACCGACAGGTTATGGTGAAAAACTGTTTTTT.

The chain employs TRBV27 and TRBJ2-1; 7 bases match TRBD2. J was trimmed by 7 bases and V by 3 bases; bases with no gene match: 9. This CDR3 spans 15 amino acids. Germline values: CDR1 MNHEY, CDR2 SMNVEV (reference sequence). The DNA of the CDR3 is TGTGCCAGCAGTTTCGGGAGGCCTCCGGGTAATGAGCAGTTCTTC. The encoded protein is CASSFGRPPGNEQFF.

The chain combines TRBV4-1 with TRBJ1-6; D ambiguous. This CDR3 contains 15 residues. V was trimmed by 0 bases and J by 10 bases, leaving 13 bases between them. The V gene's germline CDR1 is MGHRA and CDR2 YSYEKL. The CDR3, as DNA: TGCGCCAGCAGCCAAGATCCAACGGTAGGGTCACCCCTCCACTTT. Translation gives CASSQDPTVGSPLHF.

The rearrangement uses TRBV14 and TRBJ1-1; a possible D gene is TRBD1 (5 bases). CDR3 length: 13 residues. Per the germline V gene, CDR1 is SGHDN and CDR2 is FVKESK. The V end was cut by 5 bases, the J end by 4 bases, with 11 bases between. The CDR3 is CASSAQGLTEAFF. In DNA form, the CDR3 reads TGTGCCAGCAGCGCCCAGGGACTCACTGAAGCTTTCTTT. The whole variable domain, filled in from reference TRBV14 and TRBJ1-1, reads EAGVTQFPSHSVIEKGQTVTLRCDPISGHDNLYWYRRVMGKEIKFLLHFVKESKQDESGMPNNRFLAERTGGTYSTLKVQPAELEDSGVYFCASSAQGLTEAFFGQGTRLTVV.

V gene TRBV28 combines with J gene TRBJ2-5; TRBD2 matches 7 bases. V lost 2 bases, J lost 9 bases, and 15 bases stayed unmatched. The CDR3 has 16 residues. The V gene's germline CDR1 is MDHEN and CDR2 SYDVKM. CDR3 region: CASSLSQSFRGEAQYF. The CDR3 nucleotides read TGTGCCAGCAGTTTAAGCCAGAGCTTTCGGGGGGAAGCCCAGTACTTC.

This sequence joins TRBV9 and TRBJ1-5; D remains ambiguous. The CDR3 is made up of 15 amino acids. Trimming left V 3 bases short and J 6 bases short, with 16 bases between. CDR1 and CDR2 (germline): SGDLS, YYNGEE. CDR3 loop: CASSAHGPRGQPQHF. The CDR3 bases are TGTGCCAGCAGCGCCCACGGGCCGCGGGGTCAGCCCCAGCATTTT.

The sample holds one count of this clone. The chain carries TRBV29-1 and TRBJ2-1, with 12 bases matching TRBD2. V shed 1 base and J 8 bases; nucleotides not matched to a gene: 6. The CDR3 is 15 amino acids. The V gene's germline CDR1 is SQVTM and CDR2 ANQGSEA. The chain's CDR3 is CSVEGSTSGSDEQFF. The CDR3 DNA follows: TGCAGCGTTGAAGGATCGACTAGCGGGAGCGATGAGCAGTTCTTC.

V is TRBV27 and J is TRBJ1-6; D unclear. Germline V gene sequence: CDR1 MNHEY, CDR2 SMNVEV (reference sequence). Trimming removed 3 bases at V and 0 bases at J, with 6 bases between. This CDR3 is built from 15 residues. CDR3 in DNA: TGTGCCAGCAGTTTGGCCAGCTCCTATAATTCACCCCTCCACTTT. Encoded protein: CASSLASSYNSPLHF.

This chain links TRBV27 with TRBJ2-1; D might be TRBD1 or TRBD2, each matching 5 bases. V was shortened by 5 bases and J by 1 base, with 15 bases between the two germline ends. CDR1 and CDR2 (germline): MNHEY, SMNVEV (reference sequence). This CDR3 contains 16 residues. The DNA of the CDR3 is TGTGCCAGCAGTCCCTTGGGGGAGTTATCCTACAATGAGCAGTTCTTC. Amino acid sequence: CASSPLGELSYNEQFF.

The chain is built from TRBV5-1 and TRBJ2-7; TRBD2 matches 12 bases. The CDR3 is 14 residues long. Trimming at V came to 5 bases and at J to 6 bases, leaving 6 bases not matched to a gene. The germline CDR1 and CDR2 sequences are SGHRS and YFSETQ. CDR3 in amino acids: CASSTSGRYGEQYF. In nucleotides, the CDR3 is TGCGCCAGCAGTACTAGCGGGAGGTATGGCGAGCAGTACTTC.

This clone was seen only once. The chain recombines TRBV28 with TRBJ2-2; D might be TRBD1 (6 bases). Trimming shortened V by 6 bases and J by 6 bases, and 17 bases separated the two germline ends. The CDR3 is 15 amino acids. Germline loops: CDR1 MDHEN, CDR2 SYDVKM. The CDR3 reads CASRLGAWSAGELFF. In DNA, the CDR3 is TGTGCCAGCAGATTGGGGGCCTGGAGCGCCGGGGAGCTGTTTTTT. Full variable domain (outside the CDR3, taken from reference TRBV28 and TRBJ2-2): DVKVTQSSRYLVKRTGEKVFLECVQDMDHENMFWYRQDPGLGLRLIYFSYDVKMKEKGDIPEGYSVSREKKERFSLILESASTNQTSMYLCASRLGAWSAGELFFGEGSRLTVL.

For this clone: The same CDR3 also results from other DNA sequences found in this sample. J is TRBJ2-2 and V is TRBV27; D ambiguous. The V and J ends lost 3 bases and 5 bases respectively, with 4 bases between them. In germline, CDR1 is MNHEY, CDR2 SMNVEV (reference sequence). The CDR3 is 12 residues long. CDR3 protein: CASSFRTGELFF. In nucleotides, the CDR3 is TGTGCCAGCAGTTTCCGAACCGGGGAGCTGTTTTTT.

CDR3 DNA sequence: TGTGCCAGCAGCTTGAGGACAGGGGCCCGCAACAACACCGGGGAGCTGTTTTTT. Its translation is CASSLRTGARNNTGELFF. The chain couples TRBV14 to TRBJ2-2; 9 bases match TRBD1. This CDR3 region has 18 residues. Germline lookup yields CDR1 SGHDN and CDR2 FVKESK. After removal of 5 bases from V and 2 bases from J, the junction contained 12 bases not matched to a gene.

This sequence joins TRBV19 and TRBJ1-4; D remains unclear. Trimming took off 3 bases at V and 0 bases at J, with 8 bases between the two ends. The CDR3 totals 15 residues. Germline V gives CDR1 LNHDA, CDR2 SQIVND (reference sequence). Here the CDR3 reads CASSMVQTTNEKLFF. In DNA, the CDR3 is TGTGCCAGTAGTATGGTGCAAACAACTAATGAAAAACTGTTTTTT.

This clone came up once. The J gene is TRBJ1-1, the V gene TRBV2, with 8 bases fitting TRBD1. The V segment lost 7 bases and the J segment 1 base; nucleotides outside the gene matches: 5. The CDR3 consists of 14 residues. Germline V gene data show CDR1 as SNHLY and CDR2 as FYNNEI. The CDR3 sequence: CASTWTGSNTEAFF. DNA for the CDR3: TGTGCCAGCACTTGGACAGGGTCGAACACTGAAGCTTTCTTT.

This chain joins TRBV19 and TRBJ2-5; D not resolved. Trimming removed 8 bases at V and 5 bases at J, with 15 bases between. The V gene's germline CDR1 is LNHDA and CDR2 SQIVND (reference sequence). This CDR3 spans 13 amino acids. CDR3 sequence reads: CASYDSFGETQYF. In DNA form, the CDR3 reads TGTGCCAGTTACGATTCGTTCGGGGAGACCCAGTACTTC. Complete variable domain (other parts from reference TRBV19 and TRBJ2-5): DGGITQSPKYLFRKEGQNVTLSCEQNLNHDAMYWYRQDPGQGLRLIYYSQIVNDFQKGDIAEGYSVSREKKESFPLTVTSAQKNPTAFYLCASYDSFGETQYFGPGTRLLVL.